These 3 T cell receptor beta chains were all obtained from the same sample, sequenced in a study of T cell responses to AZD1222 COVID-19 vaccine. Profiling relied on immunoSEQ multiplex PCR, and the TCRdb table lists in-frame clones only, not all of them. The sample has about 190,000 clones; 90% to 95% are singletons. Source: peripheral blood, taken 28 days after the second dose of the MenACWY control vaccine. All receptors come from an adult who received the MenACWY meningococcal vaccine as a control.

The gene calls are TRBV4-3 and TRBJ1-3; D possibly corresponds to TRBD1 (6 bases). Deletions cut 4 bases from V and 0 bases from J, with 19 bases between. This CDR3 has 18 residues. Germline V gene data show CDR1 as LGHNA and CDR2 as YSLEER. In nucleotides, the CDR3 is TGCGCCAGCAGCCTTTCACCCCCCGGGACAACCTCTGGAAACACCATATATTTT. This translates into CASSLSPPGTTSGNTIYF.

The rearrangement joins TRBV10-3 to TRBJ1-2, with 8 nucleotides matching TRBD1. CDR1 ENHRY and CDR2 SYGVKD come from the germline V gene. The CDR3 sequence is 15 residues long. V lost 6 bases to trimming and J lost 4 bases; unmatched junction nucleotides: 10. The CDR3, as DNA: TGTGCCATCAGAGAAACCTCAGGGGGCGGCTATGGCTACACCTTC. This codes for CAIRETSGGGYGYTF.

V is TRBV7-9 and J is TRBJ2-7; 8 bases agree with TRBD1. CDR1 SEHNR and CDR2 FQNEAQ come from the germline V gene (reference sequence). The ends lost 4 bases at V and 3 bases at J; junction bases unmatched: 11. The CDR3 consists of 16 residues. CDR3 protein: CASSYRTGPSHYEQYF. As DNA, the CDR3 is TGTGCCAGCAGCTACAGGACAGGGCCTTCCCACTACGAGCAGTACTTC.